This entry lists 18 T cell receptor beta chains sequenced from one sample in a study of response to subunit inactivated influenza vaccine (dated by TCRdb to 2017 to 2018). Reading the label with the study, this specimen's time point is: 45 days after influenza vaccine administration. The library came from RT-PCR. The data were produced on an Illumina HiSeq 2500. The public reads were run again by TCRdb, first through fastp at Q25 and then through MiXCR, and only productive beta chains were kept. For every CDR3 protein sequence, its rows merge into one entry that carries the most common genes and DNA. This sample has about 500,000 distinct CDR3 sequences in its table, and approximately 12% of those were observed once. Roughly 13% of the sample lies in the top ten. The sample here was PBMCs from blood, taken about 40 days after vaccination. These receptors were collected from a man in his fifties who received an inactivated influenza vaccine. Donor details come from another sample of the same person, matched by shared clones.

The chain links TRBV7-2 to TRBJ1-6; unclear D gene. Between the trimmed V and J ends, which lost 4 bases and 7 bases, there was a span of 8 bases. Germline values: CDR1 SGHTA, CDR2 FQGNSA. The CDR3 runs 13 residues. The CDR3 reads CASSYRTNSPLHF. The CDR3, as DNA: TGTGCCAGCAGCTACCGAACGAATTCACCCCTCCACTTT.

In its sample, this clonotype was seen a few times. CDR3 nucleotides: TGTGCCACCTCCGTAACAGTGAACTCCTACAATGAGCAGTTCTTC. Its protein is CATSVTVNSYNEQFF. The V call is TRBV15, the J call TRBJ2-1; D unresolved. Trimming shortened V by 8 bases and J by 0 bases, and 14 bases separated the two germline ends. CDR1 LNHNV and CDR2 YYDKDF come from the germline V gene (reference sequence). The CDR3 has 15 residues.

This clonotype was seen repeatedly, ten times or more. The chain carries TRBV2 and TRBJ2-4; D gene unclear. Germline CDR1 reads SNHLY; CDR2 reads FYNNEI. This CDR3 is built from 12 residues. V was shortened by 1 base and J by 15 bases, with 13 bases between the two germline ends. The CDR3 bases are TGTGCCAGCAGTGAAGAACGCCCTGGTGGGTACTTC. The encoded protein is CASSEERPGGYF.

The chain combines TRBV20-1 with TRBJ2-7, with D hard to call. Germline lookup yields CDR1 DFQATT and CDR2 SNEGSKA (reference sequence). There are 11 residues in the CDR3. The CDR3 spells CSLEQNYEQYF. DNA of the CDR3: TGCAGCCTAGAACAGAACTACGAGCAGTACTTC.

As to this clonotype: At one end, the junction sequence differs from germline, possibly due to a read error. V and J are TRBV11-1 and TRBJ2-3; 15 bases align to TRBD2. The germline V gene has CDR1 SGHAT and CDR2 FQDESV (reference sequence). CDR3 size: 14 residues. The CDR3 spells CASSPRTSGRVSDF. CDR3 nucleotides: TGTGCCAGCAGCCCCCGGACTAGCGGGAGGGTTTCGGATTTT.

This clonotype appeared many times. In DNA form, the CDR3 reads TGCGCCAGCAGCCCGACGGTGCGCTCCTACAATGAGCAGTTCTTC. Its protein product is CASSPTVRSYNEQFF. This sequence joins TRBV5-1 and TRBJ2-1; D is uncertain. Germline V lookup: CDR1 SGHRS, CDR2 YFSETQ. The CDR3 extends over 15 amino acids. Trimming cost V 4 bases and J 0 bases, with 11 bases left between them.

This clonotype has just a few counts. The rearrangement links TRBV9 to TRBJ2-1, with D unresolved. Germline CDR1 reads SGDLS; CDR2 reads YYNGEE. The CDR3 consists of 15 residues. Between the trimmed V and J ends, which lost 0 bases and 5 bases, there was a span of 12 bases. The CDR3 DNA reads as TGTGCCAGCAGCGTAGCTGTGAGAACTAACAATGAGCAGTTCTTC. Amino acids: CASSVAVRTNNEQFF. Full variable domain (missing parts from reference TRBV9 and TRBJ2-1): DSGVTQTPKHLITATGQRVTLRCSPRSGDLSVYWYQQSLDQGLQFLIQYYNGEERAKGNILERFSAQQFPDLHSELNLSSLELGDSALYFCASSVAVRTNNEQFFGPGTRLTVL.

The rearrangement links TRBV15 to TRBJ2-7; weak D call: TRBD2 (6 bases). The ends were cut back, 0 bases at V and 6 bases at J, with 18 bases in the middle. Germline V gene data show CDR1 as LNHNV and CDR2 as YYDKDF (reference sequence). The CDR3 is made up of 16 amino acids. The CDR3 loop is CATSRDLVAGWGEQYF. DNA for the CDR3: TGTGCCACCAGCAGAGATCTCGTGGCGGGATGGGGCGAGCAGTACTTC. The full variable domain, with the rest looked up from reference TRBV15 and TRBJ2-7, is DAMVIQNPRYQVTQFGKPVTLSCSQTLNHNVMYWYQQKSSQAPKLLFHYYDKDFNNEADTPDNFQSRRPNTSFCFLDIRSPGLGDTAMYLCATSRDLVAGWGEQYFGPGTRLTVT.

This clonotype was detected many times. The genes are TRBV20-1 and TRBJ1-1, with TRBD1 identical over 7 bases. Germline V gene sequence: CDR1 DFQATT, CDR2 SNEGSKA (reference sequence). With 0 bases clipped from V and 6 bases from J, the junction kept 4 bases outside the gene matches. The CDR3 runs to 13 residues. DNA for the CDR3: TGCAGTGCTAGAGAGGGACAGCGGCCTGAAGCTTTCTTT. The encoded protein is CSAREGQRPEAFF.

This sequence joins TRBV28 and TRBJ2-3; D is undetermined. V shed 5 bases and J shed 6 bases, with 9 bases lying between them. The CDR3 consists of 12 residues. The germline V gene encodes CDR1 MDHEN and CDR2 SYDVKM. The CDR3: CASSPRVDTQYF. The CDR3 DNA follows: TGTGCCAGCAGTCCCCGTGTCGATACGCAGTATTTT.

This clonotype was seen ten or more times. The V call is TRBV12-3 or TRBV12-4, the J call TRBJ1-2, with D tentatively TRBD1 (5 bases). This CDR3 comprises 14 residues. The V and J ends lost 4 bases and 4 bases respectively, with 13 bases between them. This CDR3 is CASSSVLGTYGYTF. DNA for the CDR3: TGTGCCAGCAGTTCAGTATTGGGGACCTATGGCTACACCTTC.

This clonotype was found a few times. This chain links TRBV12-3 or TRBV12-4 with TRBJ2-7, with 7 bases aligning to TRBD1. The CDR3 runs to 15 residues. The V and J ends lost 6 bases and 3 bases, in that order; junction bases with no gene match: 11. The CDR3 loop reads CASRRTGTAHYEQYF. CDR3 coding DNA: TGTGCCAGCAGGAGGACCGGGACAGCGCACTACGAGCAGTACTTC.

This clonotype was found many times. This rearrangement joins TRBV12-3 or TRBV12-4 to TRBJ1-2, with a weak D call TRBD1 (5 bases). CDR3 length equals 13 residues. Trimming took off 3 bases at V and 5 bases at J, with 10 bases between the two ends. The CDR3: CASSFQGSYGYTF. Written as DNA, the CDR3 is TGTGCCAGCAGTTTCCAGGGTTCGTATGGCTACACCTTC.

The V gene is TRBV20-1, the J gene TRBJ2-6, with D unresolved. The germline gives CDR1 DFQATT, CDR2 SNEGSKA (reference sequence). V shed 5 bases and J shed 0 bases, with 8 bases lying between them. This CDR3 has 14 amino acids. This chain's CDR3 is CSAFGGSGANVLTF. The DNA of the CDR3 is TGCAGTGCTTTTGGTGGCTCTGGGGCCAACGTCCTGACTTTC.

This clonotype has at least ten counts. The V call is TRBV20-1, the J call TRBJ2-7; possibly TRBD1 for D (5 bases). The CDR3 is 14 residues long. The germline CDR1 and CDR2 sequences are DFQATT and SNEGSKA (reference sequence). The ends were cut back, 6 bases at V and 0 bases at J, with 15 bases in the middle. CDR3 region: CSAIGQGFSYEQYF. CDR3 bases: TGCAGTGCCATCGGCCAGGGATTCTCCTACGAGCAGTACTTC.

V and J are TRBV7-2 and TRBJ1-2; 9 bases match TRBD1. The CDR3 runs to 15 residues. Losses at the gene ends were 1 base for V and 5 bases for J; bases not matched to a gene: 5. Germline loops: CDR1 SGHTA, CDR2 FQGNSA. CDR3 bases: TGTGCCAGCAGCTTAGTACAGGGGGCTTCTTATGGCTACACCTTC. It codes for CASSLVQGASYGYTF. Variable domain in full (rest from reference TRBV7-2 and TRBJ1-2): GAGVSQSPSNKVTEKGKDVELRCDPISGHTALYWYRQSLGQGLEFLIYFQGNSAPDKSGLPSDRFSAERTGGSVSTLTIQRTQQEDSAVYLCASSLVQGASYGYTFGSGTRLTVV.

V is TRBV2 and J is TRBJ1-2, with D perhaps TRBD1 (5 bases). CDR3 length: 13 amino acids. V lost 6 bases and J lost 0, with 8 bases in between. CDR1 and CDR2 from the germline V gene are SNHLY and FYNNEI. The CDR3 region is CASRTDSNYGYTF. The CDR3, as DNA: TGTGCCAGCAGGACAGACTCTAACTATGGCTACACCTTC.

This clonotype occurred a few times. The genes are TRBV7-2 and TRBJ1-1, with unresolved D. The CDR3 runs to 14 residues. In germline, CDR1 is SGHTA, CDR2 FQGNSA. With 3 bases removed from V and 1 base from J, the gap between germline ends came to 9 bases. The CDR3: CASSFAQQNTEAFF. In nucleotides, the CDR3 is TGTGCCAGCAGCTTTGCTCAGCAGAACACTGAAGCTTTCTTT.